These 4 T cell receptor beta chains originate from one sample sequenced in a study of CD8+CD57+ T cells in acquired aplastic anemia. The authors sequenced patients whose flow cytometry had shown CD8+CD57+ cell expansion. CDR3 and TCR beta VDJ profiling relied on genomic DNA as the template. One entry per CDR3 protein, called by TCRdb with MiXCR from the reads. The sample has some 92,000 distinct CDR3 sequences, around two thirds seen once. The sequencing input was sorted CD4+, CD8+, or CD8+CD57+ T cells (not recorded which) from PBMCs. The receptors were gathered from a human donor with aplastic anemia.

The rearrangement uses TRBV7-9 and TRBJ2-7, with a possible D match to TRBD1 (5 bases). V gave up 5 bases and J gave up 3 bases, with 17 bases separating them. This CDR3 has 15 amino acids. From germline, CDR1 is SEHNR and CDR2 FQNEAQ (reference sequence). The CDR3 DNA follows: TGTGCCAGCAGCCTTCAGACAGTTGCAAACTACGAGCAGTACTTC. Translated: CASSLQTVANYEQYF.

J is TRBJ2-7 and V is TRBV20-1; D uncertain. The CDR3 totals 13 residues. CDR1 is DFQATT and CDR2 is SNEGSKA in the germline V gene (reference sequence). V was shortened by 6 bases and J by 6 bases, with 18 bases between the two germline ends. CDR3 region: CSAKRAVVGEQYF. The CDR3, as DNA: TGCAGTGCCAAGAGAGCAGTCGTAGGCGAGCAGTACTTC.

This clonotype was seen a few times. The rearrangement links TRBV10-3 to TRBJ1-1; possibly TRBD1 for D (5 bases). Trimming left V 10 bases short and J 0 bases short, with 12 bases between. Germline values: CDR1 ENHRY, CDR2 SYGVKD. This CDR3 comprises 13 residues. CDR3 bases: TGTGCCACCGGGACGGAAATGAACACTGAAGCTTTCTTT. This encodes CATGTEMNTEAFF.

This clonotype appeared many times. The chain links TRBV11-3 to TRBJ2-3; 15 nucleotides match TRBD2. There are 16 residues in the CDR3. CDR1 and CDR2 (germline): SGHNT, YENEEA. V gave up 4 bases and J gave up 5 bases; unmatched junction bases: 4. CDR3 coding DNA: TGTGCCAGCAGCTCGGGACTAGCGGGAGGTTTAGATACGCAGTATTTT. This sequence encodes CASSSGLAGGLDTQYF.